This TCR beta chain was documented in a study of shared clonotypes between healthy human individuals. The CDR3 spans 14 residues. Germline V lookup: CDR1 GTSNPN, CDR2 SVGIG (reference sequence). V dropped 5 bases and J dropped 0 bases, with 10 bases sitting between them. CD45RO-negative CD8 cells positively selected for CCR7 made up the naive population, which excluded terminally differentiated effector memory CD45RA+ cells. TCRdb keeps only in-frame clones here, not all; method: immunoSEQ multiplex PCR. Altogether about 2 million clones are present, about 95% being singletons, with the ten largest covering more than 0.95%.

Sequencing was performed on naive CD8+ T cells sorted from blood. This TCR derives from a man younger than 35 in good health. The rearrangement joins TRBV30 to TRBJ2-2, with D unclear. DNA of the CDR3: TGTGCCTGGGACGGATACTCGAACACCGGGGAGCTGTTTTTT. It encodes CAWDGYSNTGELFF.